The rows below give T cell receptor beta chains drawn from one sample of a study of blood T cell repertoires in COVID-19. The assay was immunoSEQ multiplex PCR, and TCRdb's table has in-frame clones only and misses some. The data show about 470,000 clones, with roughly 90% seen just once and 0.7% held by the top ten. The sample taken for sequencing was PBMCs or T cells enriched from blood (not recorded which). The receptors come from a woman aged 18-29 years who had recovered from COVID-19. Each CDR3 is given with its conserved first and last residue. Each record gives: clone size, V gene, D gene, J gene, CDR3 protein, CDR3 DNA. A D gene is named only where the DNA matches it firmly. Some rows have no size entry. The others give once, few or many, or a class for an expanded clone.

size: NA; V: TRBV7-9; D: TRBD1; J: TRBJ1-3; CDR3: CASSSRDRGGGNTIYF; DNA: TGTGCCAGCAGCTCTCGCGACAGGGGAGGTGGAAACACCATATATTTT
size: NA; V: TRBV2; D: NA; J: TRBJ2-5; CDR3: CASSETRSETQYF; DNA: TGTGCCAGCAGTGAGACTAGGTCAGAGACCCAGTACTTC
size: NA; V: TRBV6-5; D: NA; J: TRBJ2-7; CDR3: CANRGLTNEQYF; DNA: TGTGCCAATAGGGGACTTACAAACGAGCAGTACTTC
size: NA; V: TRBV5-6; D: NA; J: TRBJ1-4; CDR3: CASSLRTRGTNEKLFF; DNA: TGTGCCAGCAGCTTGAGGACACGAGGAACTAATGAAAAACTGTTTTTT
size: NA; V: TRBV11-2; D: TRBD2; J: TRBJ2-1; CDR3: CASSSLGGLGNEQFF; DNA: TGTGCCAGCAGTTCCCTAGGGGGACTAGGTAATGAGCAGTTCTTC
size: NA; V: TRBV6-5; D: NA; J: TRBJ1-2; CDR3: CAGRGYGINYGYTF; DNA: TGTGCCGGAAGGGGCTACGGAATTAACTATGGCTACACCTTC
size: NA; V: TRBV10-3; D: TRBD1; J: TRBJ1-2; CDR3: CASAGTGKNYGYTF; DNA: TGTGCCAGTGCCGGGACAGGGAAGAACTATGGCTACACCTTC
size: NA; V: TRBV19; D: TRBD2; J: TRBJ2-1; CDR3: CASSIVSGGRYNEQFF; DNA: TGTGCCAGTAGTATAGTTAGCGGGGGCAGGTACAATGAGCAGTTCTTC
size: NA; V: TRBV11-2; D: NA; J: TRBJ2-7; CDR3: CASSLQTYEQYF; DNA: TGTGCCAGCAGCCTCCAGACCTACGAGCAGTACTTC
size: NA; V: TRBV12-3/TRBV12-4; D: NA; J: TRBJ1-1; CDR3: CASSYRGYTEAFF; DNA: TGTGCCAGCAGCTATAGAGGATACACTGAAGCTTTCTTT
size: NA; V: TRBV3-1/TRBV3-2; D: TRBD1; J: TRBJ1-1; CDR3: CASSHWDRHPEAFF; DNA: TGTGCCAGCAGCCATTGGGACAGGCACCCTGAAGCTTTCTTT
size: once; V: TRBV24-1; D: NA; J: TRBJ2-3; CDR3: CATSDLDSASDTQYF; DNA: TGTGCCACCAGTGATTTGGACTCCGCGTCGGATACGCAGTATTTT
size: NA; V: TRBV4-1; D: NA; J: TRBJ2-3; CDR3: CASSQVRAGGTDTQYF; DNA: TGCGCCAGCAGCCAAGTTCGGGCCGGGGGAACAGATACGCAGTATTTT
size: NA; V: TRBV5-1; D: NA; J: TRBJ2-6; CDR3: CASSFPSGANVLTF; DNA: TGCGCCAGCAGCTTCCCTTCTGGGGCCAACGTCCTGACTTTC
size: NA; V: TRBV7-9; D: TRBD1; J: TRBJ1-1; CDR3: CASSPRTGNTEAFF; DNA: TGTGCCAGCAGCCCCCGGACAGGGAACACTGAAGCTTTCTTT
size: once; V: TRBV4-2; D: NA; J: TRBJ2-7; CDR3: CASSQESQNPDYEQYF; DNA: TGTGCCAGCAGCCAAGAATCACAAAACCCTGACTACGAGCAGTACTTC
size: NA; V: TRBV5-5; D: NA; J: TRBJ1-1; CDR3: CASSLGAGVGTEAFF; DNA: TGTGCCAGCAGCTTGGGGGCGGGAGTAGGAACTGAAGCTTTCTTT
size: NA; V: TRBV19; D: NA; J: TRBJ1-1; CDR3: CASSMAGGNTEAFF; DNA: TGTGCCAGTAGTATGGCGGGGGGGAATACTGAAGCTTTCTTT
size: NA; V: TRBV1; D: NA; J: TRBJ2-7; CDR3: CTSSPSPGMVRYIPSSYEQYF; DNA: TGCACCAGCAGCCCCTCACCGGGGATGGTCAGATATATACCCTCCTCCTACGAGCAGTACTTC
size: NA; V: TRBV7-2; D: TRBD1; J: TRBJ1-5; CDR3: CASSSPWPGQGISNQPQHF; DNA: TGTGCCAGCAGCTCCCCTTGGCCGGGACAGGGAATCTCAAATCAGCCCCAGCATTTT
size: NA; V: TRBV3-1/TRBV3-2; D: NA; J: TRBJ1-5; CDR3: CASSLSGGQPQHF; DNA: TGTGCCAGCAGCCTTTCGGGGGGCCAGCCCCAGCATTTT
size: NA; V: TRBV4-1; D: TRBD1; J: TRBJ2-5; CDR3: CASSQLVRDRGGETQYF; DNA: TGCGCCAGCAGCCAGCTCGTCCGGGACAGGGGGGGAGAGACCCAGTACTTC
size: NA; V: TRBV7-6; D: TRBD1; J: TRBJ1-1; CDR3: CASSRTGEPNTEAFF; DNA: TGTGCCAGCAGCCGTACAGGGGAGCCGAACACTGAAGCTTTCTTT
size: once; V: TRBV6-1; D: TRBD1; J: TRBJ1-1; CDR3: CASSEKGGRGRGDTEAFF; DNA: TGTGCCAGCAGTGAAAAGGGCGGCAGGGGGCGAGGGGACACTGAAGCTTTCTTT
size: NA; V: TRBV7-2; D: NA; J: TRBJ2-3; CDR3: CASSLERGTQYF; DNA: TGTGCCAGCAGCTTAGAAAGGGGGACGCAGTATTTT
size: NA; V: TRBV28; D: TRBD1; J: TRBJ2-7; CDR3: CASSFQTGKYF; DNA: TGTGCCAGCAGTTTCCAGACAGGGAAGTACTTC
size: once; V: TRBV2; D: NA; J: TRBJ1-3; CDR3: CASNPERSGNTIYF; DNA: TGTGCCAGCAACCCAGAGCGCTCTGGAAACACCATATATTTT
size: NA; V: TRBV7-2; D: NA; J: TRBJ1-4; CDR3: CASSLTRGNNEKLFF; DNA: TGTGCCAGCAGCTTAACGAGGGGGAACAATGAAAAACTGTTTTTT
size: NA; V: TRBV5-1; D: NA; J: TRBJ2-1; CDR3: CASSRADFYNEQFF; DNA: TGCGCCAGCTCTCGAGCGGACTTTTACAATGAGCAGTTCTTC